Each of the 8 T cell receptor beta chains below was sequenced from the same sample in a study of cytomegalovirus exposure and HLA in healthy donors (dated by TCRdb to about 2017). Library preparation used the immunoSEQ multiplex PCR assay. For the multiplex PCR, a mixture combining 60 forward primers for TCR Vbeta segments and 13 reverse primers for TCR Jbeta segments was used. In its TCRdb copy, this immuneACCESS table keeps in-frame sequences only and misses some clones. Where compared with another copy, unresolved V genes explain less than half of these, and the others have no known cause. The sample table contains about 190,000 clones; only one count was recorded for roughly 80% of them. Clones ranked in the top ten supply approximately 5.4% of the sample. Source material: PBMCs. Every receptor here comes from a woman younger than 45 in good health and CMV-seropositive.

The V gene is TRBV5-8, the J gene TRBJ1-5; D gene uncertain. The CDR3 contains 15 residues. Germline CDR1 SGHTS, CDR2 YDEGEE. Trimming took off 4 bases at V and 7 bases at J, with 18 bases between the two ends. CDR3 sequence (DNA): TGTGCCAGCAGCCGAACATCAGGACGCGGGCAGCCCCAGCATTTT. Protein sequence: CASSRTSGRGQPQHF.

The CDR3 loop reads CASSRETQYF. CDR3 bases: TGTGCCAGCAGTCGAGAGACCCAGTACTTC. This chain connects TRBV28 to TRBJ2-5, with D unresolved. Germline CDR1 MDHEN, CDR2 SYDVKM. V was cut by 5 bases and J by 4 bases, with 2 bases left in between. The CDR3 is made up of 10 amino acids.

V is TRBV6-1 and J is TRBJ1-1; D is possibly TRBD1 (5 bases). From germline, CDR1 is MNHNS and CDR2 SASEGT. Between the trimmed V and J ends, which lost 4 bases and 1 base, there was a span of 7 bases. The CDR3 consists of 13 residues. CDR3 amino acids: CASSGGGNTEAFF. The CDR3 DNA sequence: TGTGCCAGCAGTGGGGGGGGGAACACTGAAGCTTTCTTT.

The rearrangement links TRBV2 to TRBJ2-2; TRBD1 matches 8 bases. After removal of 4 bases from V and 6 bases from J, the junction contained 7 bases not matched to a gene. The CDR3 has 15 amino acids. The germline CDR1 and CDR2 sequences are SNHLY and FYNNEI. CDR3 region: CASSAEQGAAGELFF. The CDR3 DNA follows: TGTGCCAGCAGTGCCGAGCAGGGGGCGGCCGGGGAGCTGTTTTTT.

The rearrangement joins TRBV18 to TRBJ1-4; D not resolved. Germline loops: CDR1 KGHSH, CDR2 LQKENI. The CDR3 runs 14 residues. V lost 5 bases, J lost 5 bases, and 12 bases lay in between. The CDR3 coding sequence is TGTGCCAGCTCAGAGAGGAACTGGAATGAAAAACTGTTTTTT. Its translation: CASSERNWNEKLFF.

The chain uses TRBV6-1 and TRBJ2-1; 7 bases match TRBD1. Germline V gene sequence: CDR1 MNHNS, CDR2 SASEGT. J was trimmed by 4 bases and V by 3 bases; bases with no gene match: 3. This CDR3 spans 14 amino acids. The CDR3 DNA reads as TGTGCCAGCAGTGAGGACAGGAGATACAATGAGCAGTTCTTC. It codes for CASSEDRRYNEQFF.

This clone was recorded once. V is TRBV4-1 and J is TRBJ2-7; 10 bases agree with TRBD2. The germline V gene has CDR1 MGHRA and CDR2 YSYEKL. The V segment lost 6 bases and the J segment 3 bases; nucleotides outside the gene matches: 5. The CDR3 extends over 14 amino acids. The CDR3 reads CASSVASGSYEQYF. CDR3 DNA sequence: TGCGCCAGCAGTGTGGCTAGCGGGAGCTACGAGCAGTACTTC.

The CDR3 nucleotides read TGTGCCAGCAGGGCCAGACAGAGCTCCTACGAGCAGTACTTC. Its protein product is CASRARQSSYEQYF. The chain carries TRBV6-5 and TRBJ2-5, with D possibly TRBD1 on 5 matching bases. The J call may be wrong; the DNA end is better matched by TRBJ2-7. This CDR3 contains 14 residues. Germline V lookup: CDR1 MNHEY, CDR2 SVGAGI.